The subject of this entry is one T cell receptor (beta chain). Its antigen is currently unknown. V lost 0 bases, J lost 4 bases, and 12 bases stayed unmatched. This CDR3 comprises 19 residues. Germline V gives CDR1 KGHSH, CDR2 LQKENI. Amplification used 60 Vbeta primers and 13 Jbeta primers. Here immunoSEQ multiplex PCR was the method, and the copy in TCRdb shows in-frame clones only, minus some. The sample carries fewer than 250,000 clones, about three quarters recorded once. This entry is derived from a study of cytomegalovirus exposure and HLA in healthy donors. Study-wide points: The listing of roughly 160 TCR beta chains classed them as cytomegalovirus-associated. 87-base-pair reads could not separate some V segments, including TRBV6-2 and TRBV6-3. For cytomegalovirus status, the classifier reportedly gave diagnoses with high specificity and sensitivity.

The clonotype was recovered from a male donor in good health and CMV-seronegative. The J gene is TRBJ1-5, the V gene TRBV18; 10 positions agree with TRBD1. What was sequenced was PBMCs. Here the CDR3 reads CASSPPRSGQGRPNQPQHF. As DNA, the CDR3 is TGTGCCAGCTCACCACCAAGATCGGGACAGGGGCGTCCTAATCAGCCCCAGCATTTT.